The entry below gives a single T cell receptor (beta chain) sequence along with its context. The data were taken from a study of cytomegalovirus exposure and HLA in healthy donors. The primer mix had 60 Vbeta and 13 Jbeta primers. Only in-frame clones appear in the TCRdb table, and some are missing; sequencing was by immunoSEQ multiplex PCR. The sample records 90,000 to 110,000 clones, approximately 84% being singletons. The CDR3 is 15 residues long. V was shortened by 4 bases and J by 5 bases, with 18 bases between the two germline ends. Germline V CDR1 and CDR2: SGHRS, YFSETQ. The sequence was obtained from a male donor in good health and CMV-seronegative. Material: PBMCs. The V call is TRBV5-1, the J call TRBJ1-1, with D perhaps TRBD1 (6 bases). CDR3 bases: TGCGCCAGCAGCGACCAAGGGGGTCCTCGGACTGAAGCTTTCTTT. Its translation: CASSDQGGPRTEAFF.